This T cell receptor beta chain is drawn from a study of T cell responses to AZD1222 COVID-19 vaccine. Findings and limits, study-wide: Donor demographics were predominantly white British with a female majority; clonal diversity may be underestimated. Across spike, vaccine-associated CD4 TCRs were found, dominant at 160-218 and 743-854. Repertoires were obtained only post-peak T cell response. Only a handful of AZD1222 recipients tested seropositive at baseline.

Of note for this clone: Its antigen is unidentified.

Profiling relied on immunoSEQ multiplex PCR, and the TCRdb table lists in-frame clones only, not all of them. The sample contains around 160,000 clones, 91% of which appear only once. This clonotype originated in an adult who received the AZD1222 COVID-19 vaccine. The material was peripheral blood, obtained 28 days after the second AZD1222 dose.

CDR3 loop: CASSSQGSGYTF. The CDR3, as DNA: TGTGCCAGCAGCTCTCAGGGATCTGGCTACACCTTC. V is TRBV7-2 and J is TRBJ1-2, with D possibly matching TRBD1 (5 bases). There are 12 residues in the CDR3. The germline V gene has CDR1 SGHTA and CDR2 FQGNSA. V dropped 4 bases and J dropped 7 bases, with 10 bases sitting between them.